The 16 T cell receptor beta chains below come from one sample, sequenced in a study of Ad26.COV2.S vaccination and SARS-CoV-2 variants. Sample treatment: over 15 received Ad26.COV2.S at low or high dose, single or two shots; 5 received placebo; per-sample allocation not given. Collection of the samples took place on day 63 after the first injection of vaccine or placebo. The method was immunoSEQ multiplex PCR; TCRdb's version includes in-frame clones alone and lacks a portion of them. Of about 350,000 clones in the sample, around 84% were seen once. Specimen: peripheral blood, collected in a trial of Ad26.COV2.S vaccine versus placebo. Source of these receptors: a person between 18 and 65 years old who received the Ad26.COV2.S COVID-19 vaccine or a placebo.

The rearrangement uses TRBV6-5 and TRBJ2-5; D is perhaps TRBD1 or TRBD2 (6 bases each). The CDR3 length is 13 residues. Germline CDR1 MNHEY, CDR2 SVGAGI. Trimming took 6 bases from V and 5 from J, leaving 13 bases between them. CDR3: CASRLGGVETQYF. CDR3 nucleotide sequence: TGTGCCAGCAGGCTCGGGGGCGTGGAGACCCAGTACTTC.

The chain has TRBV27 and TRBJ2-7, with D perhaps matching TRBD1 or TRBD2 (5 bases each). Trimming took 1 base from V and 2 from J, leaving 9 bases between them. The CDR3 has 14 amino acids. Germline V gene sequence: CDR1 MNHEY, CDR2 SMNVEV (reference sequence). As DNA, the CDR3 is TGTGCCAGCAGTTTATATCCGGGACCCTACGAGCAGTACTTC. It encodes CASSLYPGPYEQYF.

V gene TRBV7-9 combines with J gene TRBJ1-1; D unclear. Germline CDR1 SEHNR, CDR2 FQNEAQ (reference sequence). V dropped 3 bases and J dropped 9 bases, with 8 bases sitting between them. The CDR3 runs to 11 residues. The CDR3 DNA follows: TGTGCCAGCAGCTTCGTTCCGCAAGCTTTCTTT. The encoded protein is CASSFVPQAFF. The full variable domain, its missing parts supplied by reference TRBV7-9 and TRBJ1-1, is DTGVSQNPRHKITKRGQNVTFRCDPISEHNRLYWYRQTLGQGPEFLTYFQNEAQLEKSRLLSDRFSAERPKGSFSTLEIQRTEQGDSAMYLCASSFVPQAFFGQGTRLTVV.

The rearrangement links TRBV9 to TRBJ1-1; D unclear. V lost 0 bases and J 3 bases, leaving 15 bases between the germline ends. The CDR3 extends over 16 amino acids. Looked up from germline, CDR1 is SGDLS and CDR2 is YYNGEE. The CDR3 coding sequence is TGTGCCAGCAGCGTAGGTCACCCTTTATGGGACACTGAAGCTTTCTTT. Protein product: CASSVGHPLWDTEAFF.

V and J are TRBV19 and TRBJ2-7; TRBD2 agrees at 14 bases. The CDR3 runs to 19 residues. The junction had 16 bases not matched to a gene; V was cut back by 5 bases and J by 4 bases. Germline CDR1 LNHDA, CDR2 SQIVND (reference sequence). CDR3 in amino acids: CASSPGVYGLAGGLYEQYF. In nucleotides, the CDR3 is TGTGCCAGTAGTCCGGGGGTGTATGGACTAGCGGGAGGACTTTACGAGCAGTACTTC.

The rearrangement joins TRBV10-1 to TRBJ2-1, with D perhaps matching TRBD1 (6 bases). Looked up from germline, CDR1 is WNHNN and CDR2 is SYGVQD (reference sequence). V gave up 2 bases and J gave up 0 bases, with 8 bases separating them. This CDR3 has 15 residues. Here the CDR3 DNA reads TGCGCCAGCAGTGAGACAGGGTCCTCCTACAATGAGCAGTTCTTC. Translated, it gives CASSETGSSYNEQFF.

The chain links TRBV2 to TRBJ1-2; TRBD1 matches at 8 bases. Germline CDR1 reads SNHLY; CDR2 reads FYNNEI. The CDR3 sequence is 13 residues long. The J segment lost 6 bases and the V segment lost 5 bases, leaving 5 bases of the junction unmatched. CDR3 sequence reads: CASSREDRDGYTF. CDR3 DNA sequence: TGTGCCAGCAGTCGGGAGGACAGGGATGGCTACACCTTC.

This sequence joins TRBV28 and TRBJ2-7; D is perhaps TRBD1 (6 bases). Per the germline V gene, CDR1 is MDHEN and CDR2 is SYDVKM. The CDR3 consists of 12 residues. The V end was cut by 8 bases, the J end by 3 bases, with 11 bases between. CDR3 sequence (DNA): TGTGCCAGCGCCCTCAGGGGCTACGAGCAGTACTTC. It is translated as CASALRGYEQYF.

The genes are TRBV4-1 and TRBJ2-5; 8 bases line up with TRBD1. Trimming at V came to 3 bases and at J to 4 bases, leaving 4 bases not matched to a gene. Germline CDR1 reads MGHRA; CDR2 reads YSYEKL. The CDR3 has 14 residues. This chain's CDR3 is CASSHQDRAETQYF. CDR3 sequence (DNA): TGCGCCAGCAGCCATCAGGACAGGGCAGAGACCCAGTACTTC.

This clone came up a few times. The junction departs from the called germline gene at one end, perhaps through a read error. V and J are TRBV19 and TRBJ1-2, with D uncertain. The CDR3 is made up of 15 amino acids. From germline, CDR1 is LNHDA and CDR2 SQIVND (reference sequence). CDR3 nucleotide sequence: TGTGCCAGTATGTCTGGGTCAACCACGTATTATGACTACACCTTC. This codes for CASMSGSTTYYDYTF. The full variable domain, with the rest looked up from reference TRBV19 and TRBJ1-2, is DGGITQSPKYLFRKEGQNVTLSCEQNLNHDAMYWYRQDPGQGLRLIYYSQIVNDFQKGDIAEGYSVSREKKESFPLTVTSAQKNPTAFYLCASMSGSTTYYDYTFGSGTRLTVV.

V gene TRBV2 combines with J gene TRBJ1-5, with a weak D call TRBD1 (6 bases). Germline values: CDR1 SNHLY, CDR2 FYNNEI. This CDR3 is built from 18 residues. V gave up 2 bases and J gave up 1 base, with 18 bases separating them. CDR3 DNA sequence: TGTGCCAGCAGTGAACTACATTTACACAGGGTGAGCAATCAGCCCCAGCATTTT. Translated: CASSELHLHRVSNQPQHF.

Turning to this clone: This CDR3 is also generated by other DNA sequences in the sample. J is TRBJ2-7 and V is TRBV5-1, with D unresolved. The germline V and J ends were trimmed by 0 bases and 3 bases, with 10 bases remaining between them. The CDR3 is 14 residues long. In germline, CDR1 is SGHRS, CDR2 YFSETQ. Here the CDR3 DNA reads TGCGCCAGCAGCTTGGAAGGGAACGGCTACGAGCAGTACTTC. Encoded protein: CASSLEGNGYEQYF.

The chain has TRBV9 and TRBJ2-1, with 10 bases fitting TRBD2. The germline V gene has CDR1 SGDLS and CDR2 YYNGEE. The V gene end was trimmed by 0 bases and the J gene end by 4 bases; junction bases not matched to a gene: 7. There are 17 residues in the CDR3. The CDR3 region is CASSVGGLAGGYNEQFF. The CDR3 bases are TGTGCCAGCAGCGTAGGGGGATTAGCGGGAGGTTACAATGAGCAGTTCTTC.

This clone was observed many times. The genes are TRBV7-2 and TRBJ1-6; maybe TRBD1 (6 bases). CDR1 and CDR2 (germline): SGHTA, FQGNSA. The CDR3 has 16 residues. Trimming left V 5 bases short and J 5 bases short, with 16 bases between. CDR3 residues: CASSPWGAANNSPLHF. The CDR3 nucleotides are TGTGCCAGCAGCCCCTGGGGGGCAGCTAATAATTCACCCCTCCACTTT.

The chain couples TRBV7-2 to TRBJ2-3, with D unresolved. From germline, CDR1 is SGHTA and CDR2 FQGNSA. The CDR3 is 16 amino acids. V was trimmed by 6 bases and J by 4 bases, leaving 20 bases between them. The DNA for the CDR3 is TGTGCCAGCAGTCCCCAGATAGGTAGTAGGTCAGATACGCAGTATTTT. Translating it yields CASSPQIGSRSDTQYF.

To note about this clone: One end of the junction fails to match germline, which may point to a read error. The J gene is TRBJ2-7, the V gene TRBV7-7, with a weak D call TRBD1 (5 bases). The CDR3 is 13 residues long. Looked up from germline, CDR1 is SSHAT and CDR2 is FNYEAQ (reference sequence). This CDR3 is CASRDKTDYEQYF. Here the CDR3 DNA reads TGTGCTAGCAGGGATAAAACAGACTACGAGCAGTACTTC.